A single sample is the source of the 4 T cell receptor beta chains below, sequenced in a study of immune cell composition in non-small cell lung cancer. Sequencing used immunoSEQ multiplex PCR; TCRdb keeps in-frame clones, though not all of them. In the table there are thousands of clones, 70% to 85% of which are singletons. Normal lung was sampled as far from the tumour as possible, at least 3 cm. Material for sequencing was non-adjacent lung tissue. The receptors stem from a human donor with non-small cell lung cancer.

The CDR3: CASIKTGDQPQHF. Written as DNA, the CDR3 is TGTGCCAGCATAAAAACAGGGGACCAGCCCCAGCATTTT. This rearrangement joins TRBV6-1 to TRBJ1-5; 7 nucleotides line up with TRBD1. The CDR3 loop spans 13 amino acids. J gave up 7 bases and V 7 bases, and 7 bases lay outside the gene matches. Germline V gene data show CDR1 as MNHNS and CDR2 as SASEGT.

This sequence joins TRBV6-5 and TRBJ2-7, with 10 bases fitting TRBD1. The CDR3 is 15 residues long. CDR1 and CDR2 from the germline V gene are MNHEY and SVGAGI. Trimming at V came to 7 bases and at J to 6 bases, leaving 12 bases not matched to a gene. The CDR3 coding sequence is TGTGCCAGCATAAAGGGGGGGACAGGGGCTGGCGAGCAGTACTTC. Translating gives CASIKGGTGAGEQYF.

The chain links TRBV29-1 to TRBJ2-1; the match to TRBD2 covers 8 bases. Germline-derived CDR1 and CDR2 are SQVTM and ANQGSEA. This CDR3 has 14 residues. V was pared by 5 bases and J by 6 bases, with 9 bases of the junction left unmatched. CDR3 sequence (DNA): TGCAGCGTTTATGAAGCGGGAGTTAGCAATGAGCAGTTCTTC. Translated: CSVYEAGVSNEQFF.

This clone was seen a few times. CDR3 bases: TGCGCCAGCAGTGAGGGTAGGGGAAGTGAAGCTTTCTTT. It yields the protein CASSEGRGSEAFF. This chain links TRBV10-1 with TRBJ1-1; D is possibly TRBD1 (5 bases). CDR3 length: 13 amino acids. V was pared by 2 bases and J by 7 bases, with 11 bases between. In germline, CDR1 is WNHNN, CDR2 SYGVQD (reference sequence).